This T cell receptor (beta chain) was documented in a study of PD-1 and CTLA-4 blockade in melanoma. This CDR3 region has 15 residues. Trimming removed 4 bases from V and 8 bases from J, with 21 bases in between. Germline lookup yields CDR1 SGHRS and CDR2 YFSETQ. Measured with immunoSEQ multiplex PCR; TCRdb has only the in-frame clones, and not every one. The table lists 25,000 to 40,000 clones, 88% of them singletons. The sequenced sample was CD8+ T cells from peripheral blood, obtained from a patient given anti-PD-1 treatment. The clonotype comes from a human donor with melanoma. The gene calls are TRBV5-1 and TRBJ1-2; possible D gene TRBD1, 5 bases. The CDR3 loop is CASSLRDPWSRGYTF. In DNA, the CDR3 is TGCGCCAGCAGCCTCCGGGACCCCTGGTCCCGCGGCTACACCTTC.